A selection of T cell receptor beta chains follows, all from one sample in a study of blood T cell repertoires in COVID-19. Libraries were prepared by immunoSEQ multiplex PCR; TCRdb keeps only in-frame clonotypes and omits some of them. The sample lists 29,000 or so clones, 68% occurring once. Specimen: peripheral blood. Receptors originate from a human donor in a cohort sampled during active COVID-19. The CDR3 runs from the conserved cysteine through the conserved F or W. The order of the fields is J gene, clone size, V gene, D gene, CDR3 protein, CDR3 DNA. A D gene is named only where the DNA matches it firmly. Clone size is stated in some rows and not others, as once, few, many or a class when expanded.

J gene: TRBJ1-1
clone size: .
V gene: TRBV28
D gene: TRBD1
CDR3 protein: CASSFSVGGGEAFF
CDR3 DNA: TGTGCCAGCAGTTTTTCTGTAGGGGGCGGGGAAGCTTTCTTT

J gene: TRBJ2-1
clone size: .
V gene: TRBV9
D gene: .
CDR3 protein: CASSVSGGYNEQFF
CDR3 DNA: TGTGCCAGCAGCGTAAGCGGCGGATACAATGAGCAGTTCTTC

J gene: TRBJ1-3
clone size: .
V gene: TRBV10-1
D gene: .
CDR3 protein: CASSESSRGNTIYF
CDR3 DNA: TGCGCCAGCAGTGAGTCGTCCCGGGGAAACACCATATATTTT

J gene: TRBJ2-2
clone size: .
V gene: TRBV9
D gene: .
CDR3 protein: CASSVAPDTGELFF
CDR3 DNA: TGTGCCAGCAGCGTAGCCCCAGACACCGGGGAGCTGTTTTTT

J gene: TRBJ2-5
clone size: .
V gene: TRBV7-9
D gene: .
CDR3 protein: CASSPKAAETQYF
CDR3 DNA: TGTGCCAGCAGCCCTAAGGCGGCGGAGACCCAGTACTTC

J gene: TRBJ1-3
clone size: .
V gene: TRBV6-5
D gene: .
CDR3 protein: CASSYGGKRGNTIYF
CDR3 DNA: TGTGCCAGCAGTTACGGGGGGAAGAGAGGAAACACCATATATTTT

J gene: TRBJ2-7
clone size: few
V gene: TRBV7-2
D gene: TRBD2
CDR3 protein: CASSLPGLESSYEQYF
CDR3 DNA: TGTGCCAGCAGCTTACCGGGACTAGAAAGCTCCTACGAGCAGTACTTC

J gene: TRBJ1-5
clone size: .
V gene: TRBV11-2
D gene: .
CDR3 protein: CASSFDSGNQPQHF
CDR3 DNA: TGTGCCAGCAGCTTTGACTCCGGGAATCAGCCCCAGCATTTT

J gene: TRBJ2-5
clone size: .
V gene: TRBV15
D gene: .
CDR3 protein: CATSSKKTTKSGETQYF
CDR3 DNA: TGTGCCACCAGCAGCAAAAAAACCACAAAATCGGGGGAGACCCAGTACTTC

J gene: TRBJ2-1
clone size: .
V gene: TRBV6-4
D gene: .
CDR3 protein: CASSDEQYNEQFF
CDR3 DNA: TGTGCCAGCAGTGACGAACAGTACAATGAGCAGTTCTTC

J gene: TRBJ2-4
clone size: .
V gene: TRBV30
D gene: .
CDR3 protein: CAWSRGQSRWRENIQYF
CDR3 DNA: TGTGCCTGGAGCCGGGGACAGTCCCGGTGGAGGGAAAACATTCAGTACTTC

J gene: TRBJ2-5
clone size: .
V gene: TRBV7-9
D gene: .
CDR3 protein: CASSLGTEETQYF
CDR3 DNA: TGTGCCAGCAGCTTAGGGACAGAAGAGACCCAGTACTTC